The source of this T cell receptor (beta chain) is a study of blood T cell repertoires in COVID-19. Background on the study: The United States, Italy and Spain provided the acute and convalescent COVID-19 samples. The analysed material was cDNA or gDNA that came from T cells, B-cell-depleted T cells, or PBMCs.

Only one count was recorded for this clone. In the study's own analysis: For nucleated cells, counts were estimated from reference gene primer amplification. Data came from immunoSEQ multiplex PCR; TCRdb stores just in-frame clones and leaves some out. V and J calls and clone size are as listed in that table; D and trimming were resolved from the DNA. The sample contains approximately 150,000 clones, about 90% of which appear only once. The CDR3 is made up of 16 amino acids. Trimming at V came to 4 bases and at J to 4 bases, leaving 8 bases not matched to a gene. Germline-derived CDR1 and CDR2 are LGHNA and YSLEER.

The V gene is TRBV4-3, the J gene TRBJ1-2; 11 nucleotides line up with TRBD1. The receptor was derived from a woman aged 55 to 70 with acute or convalescent COVID-19. The sequenced sample was peripheral blood. The CDR3 spells CASSPEGTGGRYGYTF. The DNA of the CDR3 is TGCGCCAGCAGCCCCGAAGGGACAGGGGGTCGCTATGGCTACACCTTC.